What follows are 2 T cell receptor beta chains derived from one specimen sequenced in a study of T cell responses to AZD1222 COVID-19 vaccine. The table came from immunoSEQ multiplex PCR; TCRdb's copy has only in-frame clones and leaves some out. The sample shows around 140,000 clones, approximately 90% of them seen only once. The sample here was peripheral blood, taken 28 days after the second AZD1222 dose. The origin of the receptors is an adult who received the AZD1222 COVID-19 vaccine.

This clone was counted a few times. This chain uses TRBV7-3 with TRBJ2-1; 9 bases map to TRBD2. The CDR3 loop spans 14 amino acids. The germline gives CDR1 SGHTA, CDR2 FQGTGA. With V trimmed by 5 bases and J by 8 bases, 7 bases remained unmatched. The DNA for the CDR3 is TGTGCCAGCAGCCTCGCCGGGACTAGCTATGAGCAGTTCTTC. Amino acid sequence: CASSLAGTSYEQFF.

This clone was recorded once. V and J are TRBV6-5 and TRBJ2-1, with D unresolved. The germline gives CDR1 MNHEY, CDR2 SVGAGI. This CDR3 has 13 residues. The ends were cut back, 0 bases at V and 6 bases at J, with 6 bases in the middle. In DNA form, the CDR3 reads TGTGCCAGCAGTTACTCACGTCTCAATGAGCAGTTCTTC. It is translated as CASSYSRLNEQFF.